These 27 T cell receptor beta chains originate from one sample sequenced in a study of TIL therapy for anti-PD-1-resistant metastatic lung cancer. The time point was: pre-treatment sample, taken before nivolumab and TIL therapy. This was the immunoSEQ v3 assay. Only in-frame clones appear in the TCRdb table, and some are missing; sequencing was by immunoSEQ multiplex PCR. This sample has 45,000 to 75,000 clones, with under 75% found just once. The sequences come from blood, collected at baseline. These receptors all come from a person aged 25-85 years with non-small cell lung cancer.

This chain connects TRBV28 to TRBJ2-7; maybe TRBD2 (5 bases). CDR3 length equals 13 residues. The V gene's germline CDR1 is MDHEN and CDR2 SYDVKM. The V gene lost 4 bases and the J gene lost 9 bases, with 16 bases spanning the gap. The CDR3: CASSSGSGEGQYF. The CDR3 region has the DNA TGTGCCAGCAGTTCGGGCTCGGGTGAGGGGCAGTACTTC.

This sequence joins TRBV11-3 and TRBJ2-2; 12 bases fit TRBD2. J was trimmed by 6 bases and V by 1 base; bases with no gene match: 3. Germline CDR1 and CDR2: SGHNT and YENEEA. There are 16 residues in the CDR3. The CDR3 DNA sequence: TGTGCCAGCAGCTTAGGACTAGCGGGAGCGTCCGGGGAGCTGTTTTTT. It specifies CASSLGLAGASGELFF.

CDR3 in DNA: TGTGCCAGCAGTTACTCTGGGGGAGCCACTAATGAAAAACTGTTTTTT. It codes for CASSYSGGATNEKLFF. The chain is built from TRBV6-5 and TRBJ1-4; a possible D gene is TRBD1 (5 bases). With 0 bases removed from V and 2 bases from J, the gap between germline ends came to 10 bases. CDR3 length: 16 residues. The germline V gene has CDR1 MNHEY and CDR2 SVGAGI.

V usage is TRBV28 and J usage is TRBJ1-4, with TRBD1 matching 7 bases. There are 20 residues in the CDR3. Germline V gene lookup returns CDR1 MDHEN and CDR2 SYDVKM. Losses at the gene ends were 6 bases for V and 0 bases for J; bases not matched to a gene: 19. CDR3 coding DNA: TGTGCCAGCAGCCCCGGGACAGAAGGGTTTGGTGTTGCAACTAATGAAAAACTGTTTTTT. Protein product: CASSPGTEGFGVATNEKLFF.

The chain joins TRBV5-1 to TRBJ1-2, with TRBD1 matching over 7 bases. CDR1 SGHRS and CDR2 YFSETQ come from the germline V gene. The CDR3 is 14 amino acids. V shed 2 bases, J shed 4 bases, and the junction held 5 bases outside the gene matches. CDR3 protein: CASSFDRVGYGYTF. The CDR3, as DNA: TGCGCCAGCAGCTTTGACAGGGTCGGCTATGGCTACACCTTC.

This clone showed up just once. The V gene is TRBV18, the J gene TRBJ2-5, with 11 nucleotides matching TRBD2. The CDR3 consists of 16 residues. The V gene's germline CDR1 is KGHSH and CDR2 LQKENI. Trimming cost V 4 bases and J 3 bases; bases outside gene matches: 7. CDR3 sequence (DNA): TGTGCCAGCTCACGACAGGGACTAGCGGTTAAAGAGACCCAGTACTTC. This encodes CASSRQGLAVKETQYF.

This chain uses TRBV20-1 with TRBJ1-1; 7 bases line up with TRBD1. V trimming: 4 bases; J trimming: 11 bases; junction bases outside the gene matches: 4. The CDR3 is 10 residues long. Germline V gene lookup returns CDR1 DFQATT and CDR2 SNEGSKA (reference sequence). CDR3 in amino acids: CSAIQGVAFF. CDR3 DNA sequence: TGCAGTGCTATCCAGGGGGTCGCTTTCTTT.

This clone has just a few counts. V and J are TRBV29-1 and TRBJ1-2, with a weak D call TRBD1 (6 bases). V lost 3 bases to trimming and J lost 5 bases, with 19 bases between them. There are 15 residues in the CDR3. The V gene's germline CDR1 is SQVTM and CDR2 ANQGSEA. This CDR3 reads CSVDATGQGRYGYTF. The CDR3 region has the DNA TGCAGCGTTGACGCGACAGGCCAGGGCCGATATGGCTACACCTTC.

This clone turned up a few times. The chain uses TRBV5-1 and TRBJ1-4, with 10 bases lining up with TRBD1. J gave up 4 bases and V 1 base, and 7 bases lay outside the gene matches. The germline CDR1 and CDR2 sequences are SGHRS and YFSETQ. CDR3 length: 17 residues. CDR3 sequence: CASSLTWWTGGNEKLFF. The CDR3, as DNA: TGCGCCAGCAGCTTGACCTGGTGGACAGGGGGTAATGAAAAACTGTTTTTT.

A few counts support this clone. The CDR3 DNA is TGTGCCAGCAGCCAAGATACGTTAGGATATGGCTACACCTTC. Its translation: CASSQDTLGYGYTF. The rearrangement joins TRBV4-2 to TRBJ1-2; no definite D call. V lost 0 bases and J lost 5, with 10 bases in between. This CDR3 has 14 residues. Germline V gene data show CDR1 as LGHNA and CDR2 as YNFKEQ.

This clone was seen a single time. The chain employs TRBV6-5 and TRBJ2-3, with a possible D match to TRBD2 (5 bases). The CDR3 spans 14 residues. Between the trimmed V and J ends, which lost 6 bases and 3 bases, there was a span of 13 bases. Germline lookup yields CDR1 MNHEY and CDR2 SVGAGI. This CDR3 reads CASSPVWETDTQYF. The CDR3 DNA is TGTGCCAGCAGCCCGGTTTGGGAGACAGATACGCAGTATTTT.

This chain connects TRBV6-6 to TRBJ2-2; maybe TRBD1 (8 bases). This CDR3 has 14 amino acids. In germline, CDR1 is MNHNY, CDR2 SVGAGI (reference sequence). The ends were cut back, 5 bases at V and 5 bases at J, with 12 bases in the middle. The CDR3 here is CASSTGGGTGELFF. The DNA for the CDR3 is TGTGCCAGCAGTACAGGGGGAGGGACCGGGGAGCTGTTTTTT.

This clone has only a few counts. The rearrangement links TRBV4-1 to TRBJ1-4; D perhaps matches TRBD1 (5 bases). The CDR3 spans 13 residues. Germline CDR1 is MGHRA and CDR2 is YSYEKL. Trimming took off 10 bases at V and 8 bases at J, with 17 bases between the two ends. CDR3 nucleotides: TGCGCCACCGGATGGCAGGGTGGAGAAAAACTGTTTTTT. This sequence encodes CATGWQGGEKLFF.

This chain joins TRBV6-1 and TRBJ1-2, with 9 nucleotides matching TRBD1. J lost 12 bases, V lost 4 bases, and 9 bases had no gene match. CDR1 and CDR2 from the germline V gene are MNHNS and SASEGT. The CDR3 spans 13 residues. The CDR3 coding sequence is TGTGCCAGCAGTGCAACAGGGGGCTTCCCGCACACCTTC. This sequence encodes CASSATGGFPHTF.

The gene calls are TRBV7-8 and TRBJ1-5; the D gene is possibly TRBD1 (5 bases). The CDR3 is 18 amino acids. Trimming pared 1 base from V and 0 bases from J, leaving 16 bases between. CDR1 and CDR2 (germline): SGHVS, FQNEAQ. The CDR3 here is CASSLVQGFGYSNQPQHF. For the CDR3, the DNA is TGTGCCAGCAGCTTAGTTCAGGGTTTCGGGTATAGCAATCAGCCCCAGCATTTT.

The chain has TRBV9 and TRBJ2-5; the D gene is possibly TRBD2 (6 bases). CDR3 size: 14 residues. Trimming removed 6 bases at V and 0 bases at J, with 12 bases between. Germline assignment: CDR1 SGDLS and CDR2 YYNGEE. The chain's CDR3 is CASTGDIYQETQYF. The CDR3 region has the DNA TGTGCCAGCACGGGGGATATTTACCAAGAGACCCAGTACTTC.

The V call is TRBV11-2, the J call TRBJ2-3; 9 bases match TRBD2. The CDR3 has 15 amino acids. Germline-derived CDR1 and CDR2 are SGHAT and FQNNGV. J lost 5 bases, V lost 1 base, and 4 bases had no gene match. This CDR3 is CASSLGGGVKDTQYF. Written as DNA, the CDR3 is TGTGCCAGCAGCTTAGGCGGGGGGGTTAAAGATACGCAGTATTTT.

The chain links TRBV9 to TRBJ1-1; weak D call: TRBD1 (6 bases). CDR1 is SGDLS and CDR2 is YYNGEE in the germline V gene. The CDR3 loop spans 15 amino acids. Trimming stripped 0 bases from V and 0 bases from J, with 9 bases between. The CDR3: CASSVDGGLNTEAFF. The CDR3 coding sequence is TGTGCCAGCAGCGTAGACGGGGGGCTGAACACTGAAGCTTTCTTT.

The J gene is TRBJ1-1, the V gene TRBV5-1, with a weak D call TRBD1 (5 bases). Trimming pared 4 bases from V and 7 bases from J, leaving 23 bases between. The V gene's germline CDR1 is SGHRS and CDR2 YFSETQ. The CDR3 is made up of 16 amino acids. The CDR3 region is CASSPGLRDEGSEAFF. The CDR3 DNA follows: TGCGCCAGCAGCCCTGGGCTCCGGGACGAAGGGAGTGAAGCTTTCTTT.

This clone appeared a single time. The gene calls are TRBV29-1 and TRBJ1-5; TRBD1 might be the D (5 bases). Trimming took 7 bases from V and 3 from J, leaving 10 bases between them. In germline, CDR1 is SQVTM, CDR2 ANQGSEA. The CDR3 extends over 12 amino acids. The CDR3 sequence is CSAGAANQPQHF. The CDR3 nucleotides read TGCAGCGCCGGGGCAGCCAATCAGCCCCAGCATTTT.

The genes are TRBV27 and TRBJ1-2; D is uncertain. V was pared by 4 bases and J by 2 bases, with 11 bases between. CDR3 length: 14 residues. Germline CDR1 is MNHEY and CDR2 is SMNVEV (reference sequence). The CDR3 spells CASSSPTENYGYTF. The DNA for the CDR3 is TGTGCCAGCAGTTCGCCGACCGAGAACTATGGCTACACCTTC.

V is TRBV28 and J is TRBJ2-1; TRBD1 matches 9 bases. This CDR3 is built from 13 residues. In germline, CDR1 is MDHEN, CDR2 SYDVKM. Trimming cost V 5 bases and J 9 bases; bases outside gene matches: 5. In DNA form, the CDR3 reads TGTGCCAGCAGTCCGGGACAGGGAGTTGAGCAGTTCTTC. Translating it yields CASSPGQGVEQFF. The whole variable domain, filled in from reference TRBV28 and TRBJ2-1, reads DVKVTQSSRYLVKRTGEKVFLECVQDMDHENMFWYRQDPGLGLRLIYFSYDVKMKEKGDIPEGYSVSREKKERFSLILESASTNQTSMYLCASSPGQGVEQFFGPGTRLTVL.

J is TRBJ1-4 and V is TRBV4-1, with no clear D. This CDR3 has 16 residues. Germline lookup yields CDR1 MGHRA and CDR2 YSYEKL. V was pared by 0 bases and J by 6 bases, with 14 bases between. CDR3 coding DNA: TGCGCCAGCAGCCAAGATGGGCGGGTGTCTTATGAAAAACTGTTTTTT. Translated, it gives CASSQDGRVSYEKLFF.

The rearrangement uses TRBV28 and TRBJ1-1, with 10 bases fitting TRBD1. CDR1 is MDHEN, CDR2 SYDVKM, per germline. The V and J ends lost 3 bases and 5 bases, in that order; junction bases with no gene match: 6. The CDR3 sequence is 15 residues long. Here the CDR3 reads CASSFYDRGRTEAFF. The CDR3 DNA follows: TGTGCCAGCAGTTTCTACGACAGGGGGCGAACTGAAGCTTTCTTT.

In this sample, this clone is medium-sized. This CDR3 is CASSLGAVYGYTF. CDR3 nucleotide sequence: TGTGCCAGCAGCTTGGGGGCAGTCTATGGCTACACCTTC. This chain connects TRBV7-9 to TRBJ1-2; maybe TRBD1 (6 bases). There are 13 residues in the CDR3. Looked up from germline, CDR1 is SEHNR and CDR2 is FQNEAQ (reference sequence). Trimming left V 3 bases short and J 4 bases short, with 9 bases between.

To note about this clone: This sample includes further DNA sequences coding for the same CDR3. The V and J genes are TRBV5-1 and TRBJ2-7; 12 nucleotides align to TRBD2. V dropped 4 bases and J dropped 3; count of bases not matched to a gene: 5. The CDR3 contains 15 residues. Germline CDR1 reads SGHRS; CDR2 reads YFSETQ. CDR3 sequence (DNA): TGCGCCAGCAGCCCTCGACTAGCGGGGGACTACGAGCAGTACTTC. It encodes CASSPRLAGDYEQYF.

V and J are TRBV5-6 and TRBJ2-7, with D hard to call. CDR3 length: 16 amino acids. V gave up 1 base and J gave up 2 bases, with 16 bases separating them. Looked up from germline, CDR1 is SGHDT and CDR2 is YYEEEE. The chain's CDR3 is CASSLIPARDTYEQYF. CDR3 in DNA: TGTGCCAGCAGCTTGATACCAGCCCGAGACACCTACGAGCAGTACTTC.